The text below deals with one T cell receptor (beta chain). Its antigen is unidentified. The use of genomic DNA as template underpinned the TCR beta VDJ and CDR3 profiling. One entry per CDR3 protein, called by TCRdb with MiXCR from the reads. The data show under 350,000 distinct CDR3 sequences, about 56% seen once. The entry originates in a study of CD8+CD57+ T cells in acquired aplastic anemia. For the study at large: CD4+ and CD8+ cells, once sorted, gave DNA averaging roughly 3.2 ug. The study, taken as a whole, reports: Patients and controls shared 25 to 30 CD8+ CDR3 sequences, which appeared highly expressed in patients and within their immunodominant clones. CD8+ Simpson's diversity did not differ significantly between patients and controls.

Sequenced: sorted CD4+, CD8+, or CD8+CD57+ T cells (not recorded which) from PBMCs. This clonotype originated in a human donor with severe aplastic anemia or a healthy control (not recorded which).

Here the CDR3 DNA reads TGTGCCAGCAGTGTGCAGAGGGGCCAGAATTCACCCCTCCACTTT. It encodes CASSVQRGQNSPLHF. The chain carries TRBV2 and TRBJ1-6; tentative D call: TRBD1 (5 bases). Germline V gives CDR1 SNHLY, CDR2 FYNNEI. This CDR3 comprises 15 residues. Trimming cost V 4 bases and J 7 bases, with 14 bases left between them.